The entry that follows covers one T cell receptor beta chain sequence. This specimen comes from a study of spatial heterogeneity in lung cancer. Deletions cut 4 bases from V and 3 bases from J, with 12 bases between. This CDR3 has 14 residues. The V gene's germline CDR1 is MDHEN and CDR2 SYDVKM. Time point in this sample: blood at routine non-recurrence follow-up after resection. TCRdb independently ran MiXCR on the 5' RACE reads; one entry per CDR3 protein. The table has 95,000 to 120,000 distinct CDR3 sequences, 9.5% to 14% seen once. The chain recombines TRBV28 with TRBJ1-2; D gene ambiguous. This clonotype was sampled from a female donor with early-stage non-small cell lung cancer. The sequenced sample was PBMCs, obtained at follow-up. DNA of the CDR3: TGTGCCAGCAGTTCCCCTAGTGAGGACTATGGCTACACCTTC. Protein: CASSSPSEDYGYTF.